Given below is one TCR beta chain in context. Its antigen is undetermined. This record comes from a study of Tregs in tolerant kidney transplant recipients. The nonmyeloablative bone marrow transplants came from related graft donors, with transient mixed chimerism. Unstimulated regulatory T cells (CD4+CD25+CD127-), CD4+CD25- non-regulatory cells, CD4 and CD8 cells were FACS-sorted from thawed PBMCs. Libraries were prepared by immunoSEQ multiplex PCR; TCRdb keeps only in-frame clonotypes and omits some of them. The repertoire consists of about 50,000 clones, with more than 70% occurring once and the leading ten covering about a sixth. The germline gives CDR1 SGHRS, CDR2 YFSETQ. This CDR3 comprises 17 residues. V gave up 3 bases and J gave up 6 bases, with 22 bases separating them. Study-wide findings and caveats: Findings come from small patient numbers and require larger validation. Expanding Tregs on activated donor B cells appeared to best identify donor-specific TCRbeta clones. Tolerant patients' donor-specific Tregs expanded beyond overall Tregs, suggesting antigen-driven growth.

Sequenced here: CD8+ T cells from blood (PBMCs), sampled 12 months after the transplant. The clonotype comes from a human patient who received a combined kidney and bone marrow transplant. Some T cells may be supplied by the graft donor. This chain connects TRBV5-1 to TRBJ1-3; the D gene is possibly TRBD1 (6 bases). The CDR3 nucleotides are TGCGCCAGCAGCTGGGGGCCTGACAGCGCCTCTTTAAACACCATATATTTT. This translates into CASSWGPDSASLNTIYF.